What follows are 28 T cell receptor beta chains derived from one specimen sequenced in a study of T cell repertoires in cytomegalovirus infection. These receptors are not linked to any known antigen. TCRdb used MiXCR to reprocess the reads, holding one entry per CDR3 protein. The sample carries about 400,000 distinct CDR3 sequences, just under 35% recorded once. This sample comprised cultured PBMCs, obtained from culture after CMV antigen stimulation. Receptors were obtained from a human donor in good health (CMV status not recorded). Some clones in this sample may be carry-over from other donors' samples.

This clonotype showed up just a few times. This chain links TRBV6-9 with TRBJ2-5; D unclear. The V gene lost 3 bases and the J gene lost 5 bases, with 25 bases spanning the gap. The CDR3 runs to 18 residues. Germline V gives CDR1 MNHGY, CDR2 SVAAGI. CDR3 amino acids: CASSYFSSLGYTKETQYF. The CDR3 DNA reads TGTGCCAGCAGTTACTTTTCAAGTCTCGGGTATACTAAGGAGACCCAGTACTTC.

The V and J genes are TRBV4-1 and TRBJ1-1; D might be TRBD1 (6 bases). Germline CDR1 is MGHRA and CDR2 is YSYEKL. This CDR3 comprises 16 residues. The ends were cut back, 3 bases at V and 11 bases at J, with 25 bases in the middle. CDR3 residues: CASSQSTGTYVRRAFF. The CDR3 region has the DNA TGCGCCAGCAGCCAGTCAACCGGGACATACGTCCGGCGGGCTTTCTTT.

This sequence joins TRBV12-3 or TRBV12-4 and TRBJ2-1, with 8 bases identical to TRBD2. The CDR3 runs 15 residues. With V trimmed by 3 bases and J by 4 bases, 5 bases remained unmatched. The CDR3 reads CASSFSGLVYNEQFF. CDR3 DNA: TGTGCCAGCAGTTTTTCGGGACTAGTTTACAATGAGCAGTTCTTC.

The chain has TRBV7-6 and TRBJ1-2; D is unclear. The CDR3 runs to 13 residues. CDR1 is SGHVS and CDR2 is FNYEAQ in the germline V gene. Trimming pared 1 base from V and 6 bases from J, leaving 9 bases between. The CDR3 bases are TGTGCCAGCAGCTTAGGTGGGGTTCATGGCTACACCTTC. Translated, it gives CASSLGGVHGYTF.

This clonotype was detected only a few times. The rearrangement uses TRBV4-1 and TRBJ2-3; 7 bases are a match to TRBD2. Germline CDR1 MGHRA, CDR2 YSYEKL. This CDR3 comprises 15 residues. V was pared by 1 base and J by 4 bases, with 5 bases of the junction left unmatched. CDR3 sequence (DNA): TGCGCCAGCAGCCAAGTCCTTGGGAGGGCAGATACGCAGTATTTT. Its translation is CASSQVLGRADTQYF.

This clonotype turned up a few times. The CDR3 is CASSLPEVDEQFF. Written as DNA, the CDR3 is TGTGCCAGCAGCTTGCCGGAGGTCGATGAGCAGTTCTTC. The chain is built from TRBV5-4 and TRBJ2-1; possible D gene TRBD2, 5 bases. The V and J ends lost 1 base and 8 bases respectively, with 10 bases between them. This CDR3 region has 13 residues. Germline values: CDR1 SGHNT, CDR2 YYREEE (reference sequence).

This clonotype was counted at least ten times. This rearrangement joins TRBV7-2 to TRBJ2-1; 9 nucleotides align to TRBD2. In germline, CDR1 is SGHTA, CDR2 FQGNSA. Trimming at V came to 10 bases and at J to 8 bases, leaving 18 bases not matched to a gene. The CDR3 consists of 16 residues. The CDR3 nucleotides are TGTGCCACCACCCCTCTGGGCACTAGCGGGTCCTATGAGCAGTTCTTC. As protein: CATTPLGTSGSYEQFF. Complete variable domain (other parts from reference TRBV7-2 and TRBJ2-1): GAGVSQSPSNKVTEKGKDVELRCDPISGHTALYWYRQSLGQGLEFLIYFQGNSAPDKSGLPSDRFSAERTGGSVSTLTIQRTQQEDSAVYLCATTPLGTSGSYEQFFGPGTRLTVL.

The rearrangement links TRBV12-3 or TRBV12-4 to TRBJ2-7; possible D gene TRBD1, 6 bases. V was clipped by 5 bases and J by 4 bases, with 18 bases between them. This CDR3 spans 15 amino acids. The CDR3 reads CASSREGQISYEQYF. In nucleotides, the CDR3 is TGTGCCAGCAGTAGAGAAGGACAGATCTCTTACGAGCAGTACTTC.

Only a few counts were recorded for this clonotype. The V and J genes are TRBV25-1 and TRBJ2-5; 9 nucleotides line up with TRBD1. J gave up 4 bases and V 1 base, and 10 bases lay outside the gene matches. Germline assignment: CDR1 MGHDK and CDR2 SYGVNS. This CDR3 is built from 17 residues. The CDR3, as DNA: TGTGCCAGCAGTGAATCGGGGACAGGGCAACGTTCAGAGACCCAGTACTTC. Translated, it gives CASSESGTGQRSETQYF.

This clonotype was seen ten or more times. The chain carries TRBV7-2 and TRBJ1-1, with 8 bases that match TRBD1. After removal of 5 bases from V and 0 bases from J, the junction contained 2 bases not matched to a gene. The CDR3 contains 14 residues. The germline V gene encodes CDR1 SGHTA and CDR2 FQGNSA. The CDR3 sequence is CASSMDRVNTEAFF. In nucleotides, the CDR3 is TGTGCCAGCAGCATGGACAGGGTGAACACTGAAGCTTTCTTT.

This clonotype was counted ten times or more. In DNA form, the CDR3 reads TGTGCCAGCAGACGTAGCCGGGGGACAGGGTTCACTAATGAGCAGTTCTTC. Translating gives CASRRSRGTGFTNEQFF. The rearrangement joins TRBV6-2 or TRBV6-3 to TRBJ2-1, with 9 bases that match TRBD1. The CDR3 is 17 amino acids. The germline gives CDR1 MNHEY, CDR2 SVGEGT. J was trimmed by 7 bases and V by 6 bases; bases with no gene match: 16.

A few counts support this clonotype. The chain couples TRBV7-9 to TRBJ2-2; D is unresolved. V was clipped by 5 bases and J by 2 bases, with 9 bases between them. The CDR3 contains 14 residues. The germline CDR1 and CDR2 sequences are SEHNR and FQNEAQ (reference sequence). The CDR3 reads CASSQTDNTGELFF. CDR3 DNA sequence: TGTGCCAGCAGCCAGACGGATAACACCGGGGAGCTGTTTTTT.

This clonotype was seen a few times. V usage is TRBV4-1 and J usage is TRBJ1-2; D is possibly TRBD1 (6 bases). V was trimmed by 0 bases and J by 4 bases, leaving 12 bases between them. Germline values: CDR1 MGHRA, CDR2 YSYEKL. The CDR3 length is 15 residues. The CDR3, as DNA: TGCGCCAGCAGCCAAGATATTACAGGGCTCTATGGCTACACCTTC. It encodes CASSQDITGLYGYTF.

This chain's CDR3 is CASSLVSSGSGTDTQYF. For the CDR3, the DNA is TGTGCCAGCAGCTTAGTGTCTAGCGGCAGTGGTACAGATACGCAGTATTTT. The J gene is TRBJ2-3, the V gene TRBV7-2; TRBD2 aligns across 7 bases. Germline lookup yields CDR1 SGHTA and CDR2 FQGNSA. The CDR3 covers 17 residues. J lost 3 bases, V lost 1 base, and 10 bases had no gene match.

DNA of the CDR3: TGTGCCAGCTCACCACGGACAGGGGTCAACGAGCAGTACTTC. This gives the protein CASSPRTGVNEQYF. The chain carries TRBV18 and TRBJ2-7, with 9 bases fitting TRBD1. Germline CDR1 reads KGHSH; CDR2 reads LQKENI. This CDR3 is built from 14 residues. With V trimmed by 1 base and J by 5 bases, 3 bases remained unmatched.

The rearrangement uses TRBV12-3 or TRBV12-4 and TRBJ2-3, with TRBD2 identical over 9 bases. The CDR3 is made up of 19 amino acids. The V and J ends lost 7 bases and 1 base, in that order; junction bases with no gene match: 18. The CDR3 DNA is TGTGCCAGCACCCCAGAATTGGTAGCGGGAGATCGGGGCACAGATACGCAGTATTTT. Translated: CASTPELVAGDRGTDTQYF.

CDR3 DNA sequence: TGTGCCAGCAGTTCCCTTACGGGCGCGAAGACTTACGAGCAGTACTTC. Protein sequence: CASSSLTGAKTYEQYF. The V gene is TRBV27, the J gene TRBJ2-7; D unresolved. There are 16 residues in the CDR3. V lost 4 bases and J lost 4, with 20 bases in between. The germline V gene encodes CDR1 MNHEY and CDR2 SMNVEV (reference sequence).

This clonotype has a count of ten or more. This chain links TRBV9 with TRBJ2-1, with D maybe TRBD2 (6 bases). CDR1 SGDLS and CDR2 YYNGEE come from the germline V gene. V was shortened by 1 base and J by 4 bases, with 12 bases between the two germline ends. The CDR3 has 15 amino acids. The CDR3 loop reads CASSVSGSGYNEQFF. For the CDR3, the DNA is TGTGCCAGCAGCGTATCCGGGAGCGGGTACAATGAGCAGTTCTTC.

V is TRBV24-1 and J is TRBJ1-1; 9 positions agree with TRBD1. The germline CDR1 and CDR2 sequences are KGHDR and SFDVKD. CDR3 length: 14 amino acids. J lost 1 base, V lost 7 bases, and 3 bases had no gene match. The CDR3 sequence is CATSGGQGNTEAFF. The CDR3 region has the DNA TGTGCCACCAGCGGGGGACAGGGGAACACTGAAGCTTTCTTT.

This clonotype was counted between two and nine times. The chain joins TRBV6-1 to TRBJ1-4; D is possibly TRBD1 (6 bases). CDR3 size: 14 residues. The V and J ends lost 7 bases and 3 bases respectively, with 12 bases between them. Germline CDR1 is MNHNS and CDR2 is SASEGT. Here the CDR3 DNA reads TGTGCCAGCAACGAGGGGGGGGCTAATGAAAAACTGTTTTTT. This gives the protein CASNEGGANEKLFF.

The CDR3 DNA follows: TGTGCCATCGCGGACACCGCCTACGAGCAGTACGTC. This codes for CAIADTAYEQYV. V is TRBV10-3 and J is TRBJ2-7, with D maybe TRBD1 (5 bases). CDR1 is ENHRY, CDR2 SYGVKD, per germline. Trimming took off 8 bases at V and 2 bases at J, with 10 bases between the two ends. The CDR3 consists of 12 residues.

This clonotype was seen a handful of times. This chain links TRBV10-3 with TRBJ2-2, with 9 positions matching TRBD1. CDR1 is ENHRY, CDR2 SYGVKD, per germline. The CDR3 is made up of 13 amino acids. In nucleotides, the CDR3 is TGTCCCGCCTCACAGGGGGCTGACGGGGAGCTGTTTTTT. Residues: CPASQGADGELFF.

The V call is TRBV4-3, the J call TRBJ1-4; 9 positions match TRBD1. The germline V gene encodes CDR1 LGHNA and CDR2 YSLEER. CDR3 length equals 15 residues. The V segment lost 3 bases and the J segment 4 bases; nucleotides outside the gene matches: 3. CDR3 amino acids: CASSQQDRGNEKLFF. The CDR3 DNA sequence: TGCGCCAGCAGCCAGCAGGACAGGGGTAATGAAAAACTGTTTTTT.

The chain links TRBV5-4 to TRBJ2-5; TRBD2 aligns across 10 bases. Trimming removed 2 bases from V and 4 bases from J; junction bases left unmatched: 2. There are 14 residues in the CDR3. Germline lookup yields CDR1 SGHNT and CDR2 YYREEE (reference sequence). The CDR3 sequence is CASSFRTSGETQYF. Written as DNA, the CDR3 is TGTGCCAGCAGCTTTAGGACTAGCGGAGAGACCCAGTACTTC.

For the CDR3, the DNA is TGTGCCAGCAGCGCCGGACAGGGGGTATCAGATACGCAGTATTTT. Its translation: CASSAGQGVSDTQYF. This chain uses TRBV7-2 with TRBJ2-3, with TRBD1 matching over 10 bases. With 5 bases clipped from V and 4 bases from J, the junction kept 6 bases outside the gene matches. Germline loops: CDR1 SGHTA, CDR2 FQGNSA. The CDR3 extends over 15 amino acids.

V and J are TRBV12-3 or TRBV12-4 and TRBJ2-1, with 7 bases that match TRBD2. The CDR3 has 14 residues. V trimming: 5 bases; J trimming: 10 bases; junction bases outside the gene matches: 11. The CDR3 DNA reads TGTGCCAGCAGTGCGGATCCTCCGGGACTAGAGCAGTTCTTC. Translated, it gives CASSADPPGLEQFF.

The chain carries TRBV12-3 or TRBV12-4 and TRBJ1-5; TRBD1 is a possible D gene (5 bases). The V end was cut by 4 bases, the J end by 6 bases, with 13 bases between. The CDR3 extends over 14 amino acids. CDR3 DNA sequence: TGTGCCAGCAGTTCAGGAGCAGGGTCTCAGCCCCAGCATTTT. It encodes CASSSGAGSQPQHF.

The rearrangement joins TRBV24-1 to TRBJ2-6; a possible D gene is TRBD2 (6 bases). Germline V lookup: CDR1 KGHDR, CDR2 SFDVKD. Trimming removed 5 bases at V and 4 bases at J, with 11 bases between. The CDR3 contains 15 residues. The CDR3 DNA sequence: TGTGCCACCAGTGCCCCCCGGGGGGGGGCCAACGTCCTGACTTTC. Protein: CATSAPRGGANVLTF.